Each of the 25 T cell receptor beta chains below was sequenced from the same sample in a study of blood T cell repertoires in COVID-19. The table came from immunoSEQ multiplex PCR; TCRdb's copy has only in-frame clones and leaves some out. The data show roughly 250,000 clones, around 84% seen once. Material: peripheral blood. The receptors originated from a man aged 40-49 years with acute or convalescent COVID-19.

CDR3 nucleotide sequence: TGTGCCAGCAGCCAAGGGCGAAGGACAGCCACCGGGGAGCTGTTTTTT. It translates to CASSQGRRTATGELFF. The chain combines TRBV4-2 with TRBJ2-2; D is perhaps TRBD1 (6 bases). Per the germline V gene, CDR1 is LGHNA and CDR2 is YNFKEQ. The V end lost 1 base, the J end lost 4 bases, and 13 bases lay between the germline ends. The CDR3 has 16 residues.

This chain links TRBV6-6 with TRBJ2-1; 11 bases are shared with TRBD2. CDR1 and CDR2 (germline): MNHNY, SVGAGI (reference sequence). V lost 5 bases, J lost 4 bases, and 13 bases stayed unmatched. This CDR3 spans 18 amino acids. As DNA, the CDR3 is TGTGCCAGCAGTCGATGGTGGCTAGCGGGGGGTTTGTACAATGAGCAGTTCTTC. Protein: CASSRWWLAGGLYNEQFF.

The gene calls are TRBV24-1 and TRBJ2-3, with TRBD1 matching over 7 bases. CDR3 length: 14 amino acids. V lost 2 bases, J lost 4 bases, and 2 bases stayed unmatched. Germline CDR1 is KGHDR and CDR2 is SFDVKD. Here the CDR3 DNA reads TGTGCCACCAGTGATTACGACAGGGCAGATACGCAGTATTTT. Translation gives CATSDYDRADTQYF.

The CDR3 loop is CASSQETHITRQGWSTEAFF. The CDR3 DNA is TGTGCCAGCAGCCAGGAGACACACATTACAAGGCAGGGCTGGAGCACTGAAGCTTTCTTT. The chain couples TRBV3-1 (or the pseudogene TRBV3-2) to TRBJ1-1; D perhaps matches TRBD1 (5 bases). The CDR3 is 20 amino acids. Germline V CDR1 and CDR2: LGHDT, YNNKEL (reference sequence). Trimming removed 3 bases from V and 4 bases from J, with 30 bases in between.

The chain couples TRBV4-1 to TRBJ2-7, with 8 bases lining up with TRBD1. CDR3 size: 15 residues. Germline-derived CDR1 and CDR2 are MGHRA and YSYEKL. V gave up 5 bases and J gave up 3 bases; unmatched junction bases: 9. The CDR3 DNA sequence: TGCGCCAGCAGCGGGGCCGGGACAGGAGACTACGAGCAGTACTTC. Translation gives CASSGAGTGDYEQYF.

This chain joins TRBV11-2 and TRBJ2-5; 8 nucleotides match TRBD2. The germline CDR1 and CDR2 sequences are SGHAT and FQNNGV. This CDR3 has 16 amino acids. The V gene end was trimmed by 1 base and the J gene end by 2 bases; junction bases not matched to a gene: 6. The CDR3 DNA is TGTGCCAGCAGCTTAGCCTTGCGGGGGGCACAAGAGACCCAGTACTTC. The encoded protein is CASSLALRGAQETQYF.

The chain has TRBV7-2 and TRBJ2-4; D is possibly TRBD2 (6 bases). This CDR3 is built from 14 residues. Germline V gene data show CDR1 as SGHTA and CDR2 as FQGNSA. V dropped 5 bases and J dropped 7 bases, with 15 bases sitting between them. The DNA of the CDR3 is TGTGCCAGCAGCCCGAGCGGGCGGAGGAACATTCAGTACTTC. Translating it yields CASSPSGRRNIQYF.

This rearrangement joins TRBV4-2 to TRBJ2-1; 7 bases agree with TRBD2. Germline CDR1 and CDR2: LGHNA and YNFKEQ. J was trimmed by 8 bases and V by 5 bases; bases with no gene match: 12. The CDR3 sequence is 15 residues long. The CDR3 DNA reads TGTGCCAGCAGCGCGGGGGAGTGGGGCTTGGATGAGCAGTTCTTC. Translated: CASSAGEWGLDEQFF.

The V gene is TRBV14, the J gene TRBJ1-3; no definite D call. The CDR3 is made up of 14 amino acids. Trimming pared 1 base from V and 6 bases from J, leaving 10 bases between. Germline loops: CDR1 SGHDN, CDR2 FVKESK. The CDR3 coding sequence is TGTGCCAGCAGCCAAGTGGGCCGGAAAAACACCATATATTTT. Translated, it gives CASSQVGRKNTIYF.

DNA of the CDR3: TGCGCCAGCAGCCAAGGTCTCAGCGCGACACCCCTCCACTTT. Encoded protein: CASSQGLSATPLHF. The chain uses TRBV4-1 and TRBJ1-6; D remains ambiguous. The CDR3 consists of 14 residues. The germline gives CDR1 MGHRA, CDR2 YSYEKL. V lost 1 base, J lost 11 bases, and 12 bases lay in between.

This clone was detected a few times. The chain has TRBV6-2 or TRBV6-3 and TRBJ2-1; TRBD2 agrees at 12 bases. This CDR3 is built from 15 residues. V lost 6 bases, J lost 4 bases, and 4 bases stayed unmatched. CDR1 and CDR2 (germline): MNHEY, SVGEGT. CDR3 region: CASSPTSGGYNEQFF. The CDR3 DNA follows: TGTGCCAGCAGCCCCACTAGCGGGGGGTACAATGAGCAGTTCTTC.

The chain recombines TRBV7-2 with TRBJ2-7, with 9 nucleotides matching TRBD1. V trimming: 7 bases; J trimming: 4 bases; junction bases outside the gene matches: 11. The CDR3 has 15 amino acids. Looked up from germline, CDR1 is SGHTA and CDR2 is FQGNSA. In DNA form, the CDR3 reads TGTGCCAGCACCATTCAACAGGGGGCAGGGTACGAGCAGTACTTC. It translates to CASTIQQGAGYEQYF.

Note on this clone: The junction departs from the called germline gene at one end, perhaps through a read error. The chain employs TRBV7-2 and TRBJ1-3; tentatively, D is TRBD1 (6 bases). The CDR3 has 13 amino acids. Germline CDR1 is SGHTA and CDR2 is FQGNSA. CDR3 nucleotides: TGTGCCAGCAGCCTGAACCGGGACACAAGTGAACATTTT. Protein: CASSLNRDTSEHF.

The V call is TRBV19, the J call TRBJ2-7, with TRBD2 matching over 7 bases. Germline-derived CDR1 and CDR2 are LNHDA and SQIVND (reference sequence). There are 13 residues in the CDR3. Trimming took 10 bases from V and 2 from J; bases not matched to a gene: 8. As DNA, the CDR3 is TGTGCCACCCAAGGGAGGGAAGCCTACGAGCAGTACTTC. Residues: CATQGREAYEQYF. Filled out from reference TRBV19 and TRBJ2-7, the complete variable domain reads DGGITQSPKYLFRKEGQNVTLSCEQNLNHDAMYWYRQDPGQGLRLIYYSQIVNDFQKGDIAEGYSVSREKKESFPLTVTSAQKNPTAFYLCATQGREAYEQYFGPGTRLTVT.

The rearrangement links TRBV3-1 (or the pseudogene TRBV3-2) to TRBJ2-3; tentative D call: TRBD1 (6 bases). CDR1 and CDR2 (germline): LGHDT, YNNKEL (reference sequence). V gave up 4 bases and J gave up 2 bases, with 16 bases separating them. This CDR3 comprises 16 residues. The CDR3 is CASSRTVAKNTDTQYF. CDR3 coding DNA: TGTGCCAGCAGCCGGACAGTGGCAAAAAACACAGATACGCAGTATTTT.

This chain uses TRBV7-2 with TRBJ1-4, with 7 bases that match TRBD1. The CDR3 length is 14 residues. Germline V lookup: CDR1 SGHTA, CDR2 FQGNSA. V lost 5 bases and J lost 7; bases outside the gene matches: 7. The CDR3 loop is CASSPGTVGEKLFF. The DNA for the CDR3 is TGTGCCAGCAGCCCCGGGACAGTGGGTGAAAAACTGTTTTTT.

This clone was counted a few times. The gene calls are TRBV6-4 and TRBJ1-1; D gene uncertain. V shed 2 bases and J shed 5 bases, with 12 bases lying between them. This CDR3 region has 14 residues. The germline V gene has CDR1 MRHNA and CDR2 SNTAGT. The chain's CDR3 is CASSDGESGTEAFF. CDR3 in DNA: TGTGCCAGCAGTGACGGGGAATCGGGGACTGAAGCTTTCTTT.

CDR3 region: CASSYSVGAGDNEQFF. The CDR3 DNA sequence: TGTGCCAGCAGTTACTCAGTTGGGGCCGGAGACAATGAGCAGTTCTTC. J is TRBJ2-1 and V is TRBV6-5, with a possible D match to TRBD1 (5 bases). Looked up from germline, CDR1 is MNHEY and CDR2 is SVGAGI. V lost 0 bases and J lost 5, with 14 bases in between. This CDR3 is built from 16 residues.

In its sample, this clone was seen once. The chain uses TRBV5-1 and TRBJ1-1, with 8 bases matching TRBD1. The CDR3 loop spans 14 amino acids. CDR1 and CDR2 (germline): SGHRS, YFSETQ. The J segment lost 4 bases and the V segment lost 0 bases, leaving 2 bases of the junction unmatched. CDR3 sequence (DNA): TGCGCCAGCAGCTTGGCAGGGGGCTCCACTGAAGCTTTCTTT. Amino acid sequence: CASSLAGGSTEAFF.

This clone occurred a few times. This chain links TRBV4-2 with TRBJ2-1, with TRBD2 matching over 9 bases. Germline trimming cut 1 base from V and 3 bases from J; bases unmatched to any gene: 1. The germline V gene encodes CDR1 LGHNA and CDR2 YNFKEQ. The CDR3 extends over 15 amino acids. In nucleotides, the CDR3 is TGTGCCAGCAGCCAAGGAGCGGGGGGCTACAATGAGCAGTTCTTC. Translation gives CASSQGAGGYNEQFF.

V and J are TRBV3-1 (or the pseudogene TRBV3-2) and TRBJ1-2, with a weak D call TRBD1 (6 bases). Germline V gene data show CDR1 as LGHDT and CDR2 as YNNKEL (reference sequence). This CDR3 spans 14 amino acids. V shed 1 base and J shed 7 bases, with 13 bases lying between them. CDR3 loop: CASSQVQGQGGYTF. The CDR3 bases are TGTGCCAGCAGCCAAGTGCAGGGGCAGGGTGGCTACACCTTC.

CDR3 residues: CATSRGGRGGNEKLFF. DNA of the CDR3: TGTGCCACCAGCAGAGGAGGTCGAGGGGGCAATGAAAAACTGTTTTTT. V usage is TRBV15 and J usage is TRBJ1-4; 7 bases map to TRBD1. J was trimmed by 5 bases and V by 1 base; bases with no gene match: 7. The CDR3 is 16 amino acids. Germline values: CDR1 LNHNV, CDR2 YYDKDF (reference sequence).

This clone was seen a handful of times. V is TRBV19 and J is TRBJ1-2; D gene ambiguous. Germline V gene sequence: CDR1 LNHDA, CDR2 SQIVND (reference sequence). V was shortened by 4 bases and J by 3 bases, with 15 bases between the two germline ends. This CDR3 has 15 residues. The DNA for the CDR3 is TGTGCCAGTAGTAGAGTCCCGGTCCGAGACTATGGCTACACCTTC. Its protein is CASSRVPVRDYGYTF.

V and J are TRBV5-1 and TRBJ2-7, with D perhaps matching TRBD1 (6 bases). Germline V lookup: CDR1 SGHRS, CDR2 YFSETQ. Trimming cost V 3 bases and J 9 bases, with 13 bases left between them. CDR3 length equals 12 residues. CDR3 in DNA: TGCGCCAGCAGCTGGGGGACATCGTGGCAGTACTTC. Translation gives CASSWGTSWQYF.

The chain carries TRBV10-2 and TRBJ1-1, with 7 positions matching TRBD1. The CDR3 covers 13 residues. Trimming cost V 2 bases and J 11 bases; bases outside gene matches: 8. Germline assignment: CDR1 WSHSY and CDR2 SAAADI. The CDR3 nucleotides read TGCGCCAGCAGTGAGGTTCGAGGACAGGACGCTTTCTTT. The encoded protein is CASSEVRGQDAFF.